This TCR beta chain was captured by sequencing in a study of beta chain features in type 1 diabetes. Whole-study context: Age, gender and cell yields were similar between patients and healthy donors.

This clone was counted a few times. What it recognizes is unknown. All of the isolated RNA was reverse transcribed, so expressed TCRB transcripts were sequenced. Naive, central memory and regulatory T cell samples yielded roughly 3.6 million reads on average. Produced via immunoSEQ multiplex PCR; TCRdb's table is partial and in-frame only. This table holds around 56,000 clones, 52% found once. CD45RO/CCR7/CD25/CD127/CD95/CD27 sorting isolated CD4+ naive, central memory, regulatory and stem cell-like memory cells. Per the germline V gene, CDR1 is SNHLY and CDR2 is FYNNEI. The CDR3 runs to 14 residues. Trimming cost V 6 bases and J 6 bases; bases outside gene matches: 11. General study findings and limits: Shorter TCRB CDR3s, moderately but significantly so, marked every one of the four CD4+ subsets in Type 1 diabetes patients. Unsettled here was the matter of whether HLA type influences TCRB rearrangement.

The sequence was obtained from a woman aged 40 to 50 with type 1 diabetes. The sequenced sample consisted of Tregs from blood. The chain employs TRBV2 and TRBJ2-7; 7 bases align to TRBD1. The CDR3 is CASSRNRGLGEQYF. CDR3 coding DNA: TGTGCCAGCAGCAGAAACAGGGGTTTGGGCGAGCAGTACTTC. Full variable domain (remainder filled in from reference TRBV2 and TRBJ2-7): EPEVTQTPSHQVTQMGQEVILRCVPISNHLYFYWYRQILGQKVEFLVSFYNNEISEKSEIFDDQFSVERPDGSNFTLKIRSTKLEDSAMYFCASSRNRGLGEQYFGPGTRLTVT.